The next 3 T cell receptor beta chains were all read from a single sample in a study of T cells in Graves' hyperthyroidism and ophthalmopathy. Template material for amplifying TCR beta CDR3 regions consisted of RNA transcripts. First-round RT-PCR targeting the TCR CDR3 was performed with the HTBI primer set. TCRdb reprocessed the multiplex PCR reads with MiXCR, giving one entry per CDR3 protein. The table lists around 240,000 distinct CDR3 sequences, about 17% of them singletons. Source material: blood. The receptors shown here come from a young woman with Graves' ophthalmopathy.

This clonotype was recorded at least ten times. The chain employs TRBV20-1 and TRBJ2-7; 8 bases fit TRBD2. Germline V CDR1 and CDR2: DFQATT, SNEGSKA (reference sequence). The CDR3 is 12 amino acids. Trimming cost V 3 bases and J 4 bases; bases outside gene matches: 2. The chain's CDR3 is CSASSGTYEQYF. DNA of the CDR3: TGCAGTGCTAGTAGCGGGACTTACGAGCAGTACTTC.

This clonotype was recorded at least ten times. CDR3 DNA sequence: TGTGCCAGCAGTAAGGGAGCGGGGACCTACGAGCAGTACTTC. Its translation: CASSKGAGTYEQYF. The gene calls are TRBV6-1 and TRBJ2-7; TRBD2 agrees at 7 bases. Germline CDR1 is MNHNS and CDR2 is SASEGT. J was trimmed by 2 bases and V by 5 bases; bases with no gene match: 6. The CDR3 is made up of 14 amino acids.

The rearrangement joins TRBV28 to TRBJ1-2; a weak D match, TRBD1 (6 bases). CDR1 is MDHEN and CDR2 is SYDVKM in the germline V gene. This CDR3 is built from 13 residues. Trimming took off 5 bases at V and 7 bases at J, with 14 bases between the two ends. The CDR3 nucleotides are TGTGCCAGCAGTACAACAGGGTTTTCTGGCTACACCTTC. This translates into CASSTTGFSGYTF.